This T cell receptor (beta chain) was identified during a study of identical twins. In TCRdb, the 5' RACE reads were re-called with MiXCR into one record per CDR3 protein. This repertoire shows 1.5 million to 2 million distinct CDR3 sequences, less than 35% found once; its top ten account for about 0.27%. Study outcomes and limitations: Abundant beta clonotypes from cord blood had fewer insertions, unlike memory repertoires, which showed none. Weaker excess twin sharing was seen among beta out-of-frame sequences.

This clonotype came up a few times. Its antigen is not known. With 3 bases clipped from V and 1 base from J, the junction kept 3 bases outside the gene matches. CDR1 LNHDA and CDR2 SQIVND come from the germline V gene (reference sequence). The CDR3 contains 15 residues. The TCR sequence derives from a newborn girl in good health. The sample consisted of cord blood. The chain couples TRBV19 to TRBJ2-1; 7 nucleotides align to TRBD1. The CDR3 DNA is TGTGCCAGTAGTATCGGGACAGCTTCCTACAATGAGCAGTTCTTC. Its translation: CASSIGTASYNEQFF.